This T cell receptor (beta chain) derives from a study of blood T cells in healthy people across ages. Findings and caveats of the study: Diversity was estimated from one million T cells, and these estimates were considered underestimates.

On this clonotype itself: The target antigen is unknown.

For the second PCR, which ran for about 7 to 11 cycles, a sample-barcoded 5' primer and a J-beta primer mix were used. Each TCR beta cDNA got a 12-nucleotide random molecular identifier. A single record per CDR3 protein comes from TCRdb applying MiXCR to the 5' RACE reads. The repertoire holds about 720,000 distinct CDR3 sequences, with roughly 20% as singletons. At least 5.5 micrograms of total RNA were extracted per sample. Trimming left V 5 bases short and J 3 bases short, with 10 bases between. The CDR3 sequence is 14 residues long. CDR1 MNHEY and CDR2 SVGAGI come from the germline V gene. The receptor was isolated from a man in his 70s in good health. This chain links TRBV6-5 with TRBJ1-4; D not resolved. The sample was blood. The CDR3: CASSPNWANEKLFF. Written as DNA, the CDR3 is TGTGCCAGCAGTCCCAATTGGGCTAATGAAAAACTGTTTTTT.